This T cell receptor beta chain comes out of a study of blood T cell repertoires in COVID-19. Study summary: Spain, Italy and the United States supplied samples that represented acute and convalescent COVID-19. Sources were T cells, B-cell-depleted T cells, or PBMCs; the material itself was cDNA or gDNA.

Per the original data handling: For nucleated cells, counts were estimated from reference gene primer amplification. Produced via immunoSEQ multiplex PCR; TCRdb's table is partial and in-frame only. V, J and clone size were drawn from that table, and D and trimming were deduced from the DNA. Of some 78,000 clones in the sample, about 90% were seen once. Germline CDR1 GTSNPN, CDR2 SVGIG (reference sequence). Trimming at V came to 3 bases and at J to 8 bases, leaving 14 bases not matched to a gene. The CDR3 has 16 residues. The sequencing sample was made of peripheral blood. V and J are TRBV30 and TRBJ2-3; TRBD2 agrees at 10 bases. The clonotype originates from a woman of 80 years or more with active or convalescent COVID-19. In nucleotides, the CDR3 is TGTGCCTGGAGCCAGAAGGTTGGGCTAGCGGGAGTTACGCAGTATTTT. It yields the protein CAWSQKVGLAGVTQYF. The full variable domain, in which reference TRBV30 and TRBJ2-3 provide the parts outside the CDR3, is SQTIHQWPATLVQPVGSPLSLECTVEGTSNPNLYWYRQAAGRGLQLLFYSVGIGQISSEVPQNLSASRPQDRQFILSSKKLLLSDSGFYLCAWSQKVGLAGVTQYFGPGTRLTVL.